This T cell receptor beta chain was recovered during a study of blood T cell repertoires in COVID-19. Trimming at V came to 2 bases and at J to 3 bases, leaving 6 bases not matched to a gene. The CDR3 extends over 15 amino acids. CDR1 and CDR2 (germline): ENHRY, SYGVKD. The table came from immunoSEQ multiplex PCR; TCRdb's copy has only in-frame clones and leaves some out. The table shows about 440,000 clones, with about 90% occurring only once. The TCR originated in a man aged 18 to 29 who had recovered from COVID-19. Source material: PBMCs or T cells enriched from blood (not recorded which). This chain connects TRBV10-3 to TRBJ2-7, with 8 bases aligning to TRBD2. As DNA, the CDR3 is TGTGCCATCAGTGAGGAGGCGGGGGGCTACTACGAGCAGTACTTC. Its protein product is CAISEEAGGYYEQYF.